This passage covers 18 T cell receptor beta chains from one sample sequenced in a study of blood T cell repertoires in COVID-19. Repertoires were generated with immunoSEQ multiplex PCR, while TCRdb's copy carries only in-frame clones and drops some. This table has about 270,000 clones, around four fifths appearing once. Sequencing input: peripheral blood. The receptor source for this set is a woman in her 50s with active or convalescent COVID-19.

The chain is built from TRBV5-5 and TRBJ1-2; 7 bases match TRBD1. The germline CDR1 and CDR2 sequences are SGHKS and YYEKEE (reference sequence). The trim removed 4 bases at V and 8 bases at J, leaving 8 bases unmatched. The CDR3 spans 13 residues. This CDR3 reads CASSRDSWDGYTF. In DNA, the CDR3 is TGTGCCAGCAGCCGGGACAGTTGGGACGGCTACACCTTC. Combining the CDR3 with reference TRBV5-5 and TRBJ1-2 gives the whole variable domain DAGVTQSPTHLIKTRGQQVTLRCSPISGHKSVSWYQQVLGQGPQFIFQYYEKEERGRGNFPDRFSARQFPNYSSELNVNALLLGDSALYLCASSRDSWDGYTFGSGTRLTVV.

This clone is a singleton in its sample. The chain couples TRBV6-5 to TRBJ1-2; a possible D gene is TRBD1 (5 bases). The CDR3 runs 14 residues. V lost 5 bases, J lost 2 bases, and 12 bases lay in between. Per germline, CDR1 MNHEY and CDR2 SVGAGI. Written as DNA, the CDR3 is TGTGCCAGCAGTCCCTCTAGACAGAACTATGGCTACACCTTC. Translation: CASSPSRQNYGYTF.

The rearrangement links TRBV28 to TRBJ2-3; 9 bases line up with TRBD2. The J segment lost 2 bases and the V segment lost 11 bases, leaving 11 bases of the junction unmatched. The CDR3 covers 15 residues. CDR1 is MDHEN and CDR2 is SYDVKM in the germline V gene. The CDR3 protein is CAAGGVAETTDTQYF. As DNA, the CDR3 is TGTGCCGCGGGAGGGGTAGCGGAAACCACAGATACGCAGTATTTT.

The chain couples TRBV2 to TRBJ1-5; perhaps TRBD1 as D (5 bases). V was clipped by 8 bases and J by 1 base, with 12 bases between them. The CDR3 covers 14 residues. CDR1 and CDR2 from the germline V gene are SNHLY and FYNNEI. The CDR3 loop reads CASQPGGSNQPQHF. The CDR3 bases are TGTGCCAGCCAACCCGGGGGGAGCAATCAGCCCCAGCATTTT.

As for this clone: The sample carries other DNA sequences with the same CDR3. The V and J genes are TRBV5-1 and TRBJ2-1; 15 bases are shared with TRBD2. CDR3 length equals 17 residues. V dropped 4 bases and J dropped 2; count of bases not matched to a gene: 4. The germline V gene encodes CDR1 SGHRS and CDR2 YFSETQ. The CDR3 region has the DNA TGCGCCAGCAGCAAGGGACTAGCGGGAGGAGCCTACAATGAGCAGTTCTTC. This sequence encodes CASSKGLAGGAYNEQFF.

As DNA, the CDR3 is TGTGCCAGGTTCCGGGTCTACTATGGCTACACCTTC. Its protein product is CARFRVYYGYTF. This chain links TRBV6-8 with TRBJ1-2; D gene ambiguous. The CDR3 contains 12 residues. The V end was cut by 9 bases, the J end by 3 bases, with 11 bases between. In germline, CDR1 is MNHGY, CDR2 SAAAGT.

The chain couples TRBV5-1 to TRBJ2-7; 8 nucleotides match TRBD2. The CDR3 runs 16 residues. Germline loops: CDR1 SGHRS, CDR2 YFSETQ. V was pared by 0 bases and J by 3 bases, with 8 bases of the junction left unmatched. The CDR3 spells CASSLGPPGGIYEQYF. The CDR3 DNA follows: TGCGCCAGCAGCTTGGGTCCACCGGGGGGGATCTACGAGCAGTACTTC.

The sample holds a few counts of this clone. The CDR3 here is CASSLVASPLHF. DNA for the CDR3: TGTGCCAGCAGCTTAGTAGCTTCACCCCTCCACTTT. This chain links TRBV7-9 with TRBJ1-6; D is ambiguous. CDR1 is SEHNR, CDR2 FQNEAQ, per germline (reference sequence). This CDR3 spans 12 amino acids. V lost 1 base, J lost 9 bases, and 4 bases lay in between.

This chain connects TRBV10-3 to TRBJ2-3, with D unresolved. There are 15 residues in the CDR3. The V gene's germline CDR1 is ENHRY and CDR2 SYGVKD. Trimming stripped 3 bases from V and 1 base from J, with 11 bases between. CDR3 loop: CAISDPAGGTDTQYF. CDR3 sequence (DNA): TGTGCCATCAGTGACCCAGCAGGCGGCACAGATACGCAGTATTTT.

The chain has TRBV2 and TRBJ2-3, with TRBD2 as a possible D gene (6 bases). The V and J ends lost 6 bases and 4 bases respectively, with 17 bases between them. Germline loops: CDR1 SNHLY, CDR2 FYNNEI. The CDR3 contains 15 residues. The CDR3 sequence is CASSPQSRRADTQYF. For the CDR3, the DNA is TGTGCCAGCAGCCCCCAATCAAGGAGGGCAGATACGCAGTATTTT.

This clone was seen a few times. The chain employs TRBV7-9 and TRBJ2-5; 9 nucleotides align to TRBD2. From germline, CDR1 is SEHNR and CDR2 FQNEAQ (reference sequence). The trim removed 5 bases at V and 2 bases at J, leaving 6 bases unmatched. The CDR3 is 15 residues long. The CDR3 region is CASSRRLAEQETQYF. CDR3 bases: TGTGCCAGCAGCCGACGACTAGCGGAACAAGAGACCCAGTACTTC.

The rearrangement joins TRBV24-1 to TRBJ1-1; tentatively, D is TRBD1 (5 bases). The germline V gene has CDR1 KGHDR and CDR2 SFDVKD. The germline V and J ends were trimmed by 3 bases and 9 bases, with 19 bases remaining between them. This CDR3 contains 15 residues. The CDR3 here is CATSDPIRDGGKAFF. DNA for the CDR3: TGTGCCACCAGTGATCCGATCCGGGACGGGGGGAAAGCTTTCTTT.

CDR3: CSASETSGRNEQYF. In DNA form, the CDR3 reads TGCAGTGCTAGTGAGACTAGCGGGAGAAACGAGCAGTACTTC. The V gene is TRBV20-1, the J gene TRBJ2-7; 12 nucleotides align to TRBD2. The CDR3 is 14 residues long. Trimming removed 3 bases from V and 5 bases from J; junction bases left unmatched: 5. From germline, CDR1 is DFQATT and CDR2 SNEGSKA (reference sequence).

The chain has TRBV5-1 and TRBJ1-2, with D perhaps TRBD1 (6 bases). There are 13 residues in the CDR3. The germline gives CDR1 SGHRS, CDR2 YFSETQ. Between the trimmed V and J ends, which lost 6 bases and 3 bases, there was a span of 12 bases. CDR3 residues: CASKPTGHYGYTF. CDR3 DNA sequence: TGCGCCAGCAAACCTACAGGGCACTATGGCTACACCTTC.

The chain joins TRBV5-8 to TRBJ2-7; 8 bases agree with TRBD2. V dropped 2 bases and J dropped 2; count of bases not matched to a gene: 3. CDR3 length equals 14 residues. Germline CDR1 and CDR2: SGHTS and YDEGEE. CDR3 loop: CASSFLAGTYEQYF. The CDR3 nucleotides are TGTGCCAGCAGCTTTCTAGCGGGTACCTACGAGCAGTACTTC.

The count of this clone is one. The CDR3 sequence: CASSGQGATEAFF. The DNA for the CDR3 is TGTGCCAGCAGCGGACAGGGGGCTACTGAAGCTTTCTTT. The genes are TRBV12-3 or TRBV12-4 and TRBJ1-1, with 11 bases that match TRBD1. The CDR3 length is 13 residues. Trimming at V came to 6 bases and at J to 5 bases, leaving 2 bases not matched to a gene.

This clone appeared a few times. The chain joins TRBV7-2 to TRBJ2-7, with 8 bases matching TRBD1. V was clipped by 5 bases and J by 0 bases; unmatched bases: 6. The CDR3 is 15 residues long. The germline gives CDR1 SGHTA, CDR2 FQGNSA. Written as DNA, the CDR3 is TGTGCCAGCAGCCGTCGACAGGGGCTCTCCTACGAGCAGTACTTC. Translation: CASSRRQGLSYEQYF.

This chain connects TRBV5-1 to TRBJ2-2, with TRBD1 matching 7 bases. Germline assignment: CDR1 SGHRS and CDR2 YFSETQ. V dropped 1 base and J dropped 0; count of bases not matched to a gene: 3. The length of the CDR3 is 16 residues. CDR3: CASSLIGGANTGELFF. CDR3 nucleotides: TGCGCCAGCAGCTTGATAGGGGGCGCGAACACCGGGGAGCTGTTTTTT.